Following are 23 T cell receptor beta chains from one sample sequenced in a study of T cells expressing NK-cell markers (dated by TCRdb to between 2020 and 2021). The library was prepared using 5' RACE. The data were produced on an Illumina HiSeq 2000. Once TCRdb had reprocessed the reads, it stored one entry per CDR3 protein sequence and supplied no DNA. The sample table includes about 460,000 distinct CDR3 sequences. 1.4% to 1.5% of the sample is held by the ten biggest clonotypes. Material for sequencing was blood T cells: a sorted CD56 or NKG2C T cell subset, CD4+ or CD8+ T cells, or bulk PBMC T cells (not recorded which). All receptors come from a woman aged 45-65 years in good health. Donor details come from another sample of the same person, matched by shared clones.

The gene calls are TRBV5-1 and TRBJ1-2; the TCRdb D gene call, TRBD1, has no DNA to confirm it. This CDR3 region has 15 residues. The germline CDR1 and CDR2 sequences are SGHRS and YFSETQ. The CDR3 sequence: CASSLGSGTGGGYTF.

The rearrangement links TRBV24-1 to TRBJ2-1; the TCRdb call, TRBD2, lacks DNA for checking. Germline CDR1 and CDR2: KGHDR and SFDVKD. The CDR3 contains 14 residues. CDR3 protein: CATSRSAQSNEQFF.

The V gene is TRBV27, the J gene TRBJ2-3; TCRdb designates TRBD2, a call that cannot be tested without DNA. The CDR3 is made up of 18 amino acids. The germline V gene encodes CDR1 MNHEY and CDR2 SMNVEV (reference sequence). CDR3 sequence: CASSRLAGGSGGADTQYF.

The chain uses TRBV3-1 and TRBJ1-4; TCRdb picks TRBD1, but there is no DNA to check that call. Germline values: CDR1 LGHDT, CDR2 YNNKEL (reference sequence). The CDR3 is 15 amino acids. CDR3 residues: CASSPPLKGQGKLFF.

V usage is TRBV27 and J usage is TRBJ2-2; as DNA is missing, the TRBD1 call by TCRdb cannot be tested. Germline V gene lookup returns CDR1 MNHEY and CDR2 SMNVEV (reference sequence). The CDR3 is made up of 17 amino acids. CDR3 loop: CASKWLGDRDNTGELFF.

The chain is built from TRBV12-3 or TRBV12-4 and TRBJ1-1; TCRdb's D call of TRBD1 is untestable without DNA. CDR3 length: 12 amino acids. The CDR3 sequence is CASTRTATEAFF.

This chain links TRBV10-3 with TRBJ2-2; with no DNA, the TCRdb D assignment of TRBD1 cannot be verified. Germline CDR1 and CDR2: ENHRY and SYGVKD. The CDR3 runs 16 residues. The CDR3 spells CAIRVPRGQDTGELFF.

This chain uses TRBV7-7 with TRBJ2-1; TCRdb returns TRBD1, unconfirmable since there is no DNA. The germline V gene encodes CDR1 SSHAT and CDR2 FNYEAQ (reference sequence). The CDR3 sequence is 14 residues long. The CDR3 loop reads CASSLGRGSNEQFF.

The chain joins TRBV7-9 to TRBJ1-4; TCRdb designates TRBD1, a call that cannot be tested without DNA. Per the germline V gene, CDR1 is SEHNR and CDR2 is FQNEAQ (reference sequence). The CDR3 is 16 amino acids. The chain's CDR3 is CASSVRRRPGVEKLFF.

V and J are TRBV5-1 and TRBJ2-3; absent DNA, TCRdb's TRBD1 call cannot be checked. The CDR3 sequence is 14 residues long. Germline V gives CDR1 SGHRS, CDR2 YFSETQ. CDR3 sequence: CASSFGSRGDTQYF. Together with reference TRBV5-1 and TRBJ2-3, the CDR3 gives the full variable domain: KAGVTQTPRYLIKTRGQQVTLSCSPISGHRSVSWYQQTPGQGLQFLFEYFSETQRNKGNFPGRFSGRQFSNSRSEMNVSTLELGDSALYLCASSFGSRGDTQYFGPGTRLTVL.

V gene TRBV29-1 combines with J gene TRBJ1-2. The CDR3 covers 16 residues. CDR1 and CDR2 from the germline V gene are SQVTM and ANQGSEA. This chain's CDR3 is CSVPSDTATLNYGYTF.

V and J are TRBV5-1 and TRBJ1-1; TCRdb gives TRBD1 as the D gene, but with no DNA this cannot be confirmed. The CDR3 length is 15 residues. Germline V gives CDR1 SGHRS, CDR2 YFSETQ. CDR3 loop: CASSPGGQGNTEAFF.

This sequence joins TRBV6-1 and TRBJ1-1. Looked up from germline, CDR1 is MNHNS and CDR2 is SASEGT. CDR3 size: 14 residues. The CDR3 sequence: CASSEEGWRTEAFF.

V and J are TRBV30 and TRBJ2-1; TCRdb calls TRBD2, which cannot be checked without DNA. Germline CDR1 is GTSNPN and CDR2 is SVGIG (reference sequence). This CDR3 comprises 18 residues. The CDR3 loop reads CAWSVRVGTSLSYNEQFF.

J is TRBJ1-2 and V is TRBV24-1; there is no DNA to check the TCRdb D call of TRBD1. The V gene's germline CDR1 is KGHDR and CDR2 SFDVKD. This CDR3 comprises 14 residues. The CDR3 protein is CATSDTGGAFGYTF.

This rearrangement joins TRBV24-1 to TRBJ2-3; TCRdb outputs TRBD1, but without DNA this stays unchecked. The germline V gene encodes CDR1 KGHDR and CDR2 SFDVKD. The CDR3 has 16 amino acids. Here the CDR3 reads CATSDLSPVGTDTQYF.

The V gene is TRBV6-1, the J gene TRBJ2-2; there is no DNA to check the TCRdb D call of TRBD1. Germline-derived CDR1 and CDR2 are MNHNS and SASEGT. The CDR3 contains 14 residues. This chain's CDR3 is CASSKTGSGGELFF.

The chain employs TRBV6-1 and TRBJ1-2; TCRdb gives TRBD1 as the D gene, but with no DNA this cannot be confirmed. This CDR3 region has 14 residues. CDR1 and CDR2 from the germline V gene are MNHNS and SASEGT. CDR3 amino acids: CASRGTIDIYGYTF.

The CDR3: CASSRTGGWTGELFF. The V gene is TRBV14, the J gene TRBJ2-2; TCRdb designates TRBD1, a call that cannot be tested without DNA. Germline CDR1 and CDR2: SGHDN and FVKESK. The CDR3 consists of 15 residues.

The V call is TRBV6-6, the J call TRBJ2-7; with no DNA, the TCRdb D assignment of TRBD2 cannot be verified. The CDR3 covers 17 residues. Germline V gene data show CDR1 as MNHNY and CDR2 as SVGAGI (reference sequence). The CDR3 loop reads CASSTGRGGRASDEQYF.

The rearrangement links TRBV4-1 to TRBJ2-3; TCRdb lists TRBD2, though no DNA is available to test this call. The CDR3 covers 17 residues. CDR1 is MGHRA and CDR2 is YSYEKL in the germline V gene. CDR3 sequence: CASSQLVTSGSGNTQYF.

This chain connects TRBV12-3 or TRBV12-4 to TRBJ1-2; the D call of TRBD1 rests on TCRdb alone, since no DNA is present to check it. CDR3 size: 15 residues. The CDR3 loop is CASSLRSGGFWGYTF.

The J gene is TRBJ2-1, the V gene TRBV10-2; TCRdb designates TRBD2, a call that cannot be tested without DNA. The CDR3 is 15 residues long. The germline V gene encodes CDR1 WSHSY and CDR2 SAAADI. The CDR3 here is CASSELAGVMIEQFF.